The clone carrying this T cell receptor beta chain turned up a few times. Its antigen is unknown. One end of the junction fails to match germline, which may point to a read error. This sample is part of a study of lymphopenia after photon versus proton radiotherapy. Findings of the study overall: Proton therapy kept repertoires fairly stable, unlike photons, which gained effector/memory cells. Authors raise, but do not show, better survival with proton therapy. A bigger post-nadir fall in TCR diversity correlated inversely with survival time in deceased patients. After the lymphocyte nadir, photon-treated repertoires showed oligoclonal expansion, especially of CD8+ Temra cells.

TCRdb's table, derived via immunoSEQ multiplex PCR, lists solely in-frame clones and lacks some. The data contain about 83,000 clones, approximately 82% of them singletons. Germline assignment: CDR1 DFQATT and CDR2 SNEGSKA (reference sequence). The CDR3 consists of 9 residues. The sample was peripheral blood, taken from a patient treated with proton-based radiotherapy. The chain links TRBV20-1 to TRBJ2-7; D not resolved. This TCR came from a man aged 55 to 70 with pancreatic cancer. The CDR3 DNA sequence: TGCAGTGCCGGCCCCTTGAAGAATTTC. Amino acids: CSAGPLKNF.